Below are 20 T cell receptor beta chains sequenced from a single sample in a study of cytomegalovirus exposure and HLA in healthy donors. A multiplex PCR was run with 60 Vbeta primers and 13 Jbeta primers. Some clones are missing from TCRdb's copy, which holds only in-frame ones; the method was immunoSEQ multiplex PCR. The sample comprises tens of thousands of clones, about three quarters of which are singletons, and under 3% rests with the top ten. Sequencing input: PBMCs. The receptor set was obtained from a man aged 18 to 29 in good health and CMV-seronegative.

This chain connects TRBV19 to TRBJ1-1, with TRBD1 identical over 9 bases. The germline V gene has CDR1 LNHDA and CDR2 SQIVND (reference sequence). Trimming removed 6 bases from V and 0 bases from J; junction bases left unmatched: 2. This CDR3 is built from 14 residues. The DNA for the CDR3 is TGTGCCAGTAGGGACAGGGGAGTGAACACTGAAGCTTTCTTT. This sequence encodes CASRDRGVNTEAFF.

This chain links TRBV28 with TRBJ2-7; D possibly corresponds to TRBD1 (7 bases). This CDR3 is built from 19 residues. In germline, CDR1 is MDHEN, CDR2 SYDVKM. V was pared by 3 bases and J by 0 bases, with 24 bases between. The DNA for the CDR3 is TGTGCCAGCAGTTTCCCCTCAAGGGACAGCCGGGGGCTCTCCTACGAGCAGTACTTC. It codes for CASSFPSRDSRGLSYEQYF.

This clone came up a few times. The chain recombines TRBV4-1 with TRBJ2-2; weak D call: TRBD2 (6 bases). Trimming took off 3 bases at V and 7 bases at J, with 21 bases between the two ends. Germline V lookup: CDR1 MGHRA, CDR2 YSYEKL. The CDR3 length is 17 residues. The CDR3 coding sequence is TGCGCCAGCAGCCAGGCCAGACTAGGATTCATAGGCGGGGAGCTGTTTTTT. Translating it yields CASSQARLGFIGGELFF.

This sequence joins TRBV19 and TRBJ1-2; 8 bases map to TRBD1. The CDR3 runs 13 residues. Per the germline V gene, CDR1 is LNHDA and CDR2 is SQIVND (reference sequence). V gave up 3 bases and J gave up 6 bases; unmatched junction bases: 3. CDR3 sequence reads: CASSIGQGDGYTF. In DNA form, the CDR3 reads TGTGCCAGTAGTATCGGACAGGGCGATGGCTACACCTTC. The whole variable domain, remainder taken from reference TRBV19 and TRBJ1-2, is DGGITQSPKYLFRKEGQNVTLSCEQNLNHDAMYWYRQDPGQGLRLIYYSQIVNDFQKGDIAEGYSVSREKKESFPLTVTSAQKNPTAFYLCASSIGQGDGYTFGSGTRLTVV.

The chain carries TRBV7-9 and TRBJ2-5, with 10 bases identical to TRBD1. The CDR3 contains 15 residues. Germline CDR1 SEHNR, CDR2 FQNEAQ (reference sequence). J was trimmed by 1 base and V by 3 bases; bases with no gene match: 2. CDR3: CASSLGQGIQETQYF. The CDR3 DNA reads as TGTGCCAGCAGCTTGGGACAGGGGATCCAAGAGACCCAGTACTTC.

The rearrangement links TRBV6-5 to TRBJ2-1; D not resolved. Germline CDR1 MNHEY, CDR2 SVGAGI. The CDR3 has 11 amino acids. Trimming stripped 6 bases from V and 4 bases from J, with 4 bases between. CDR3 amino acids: CASRTYNEQFF. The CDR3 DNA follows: TGTGCCAGCAGAACATACAATGAGCAGTTCTTC.

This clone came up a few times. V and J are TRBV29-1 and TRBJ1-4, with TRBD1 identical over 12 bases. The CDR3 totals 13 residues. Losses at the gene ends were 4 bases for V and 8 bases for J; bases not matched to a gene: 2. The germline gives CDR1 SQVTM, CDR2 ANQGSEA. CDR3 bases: TGCAGCGTTGGGGACAGGGGGCTGGAAAAACTGTTTTTT. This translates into CSVGDRGLEKLFF.

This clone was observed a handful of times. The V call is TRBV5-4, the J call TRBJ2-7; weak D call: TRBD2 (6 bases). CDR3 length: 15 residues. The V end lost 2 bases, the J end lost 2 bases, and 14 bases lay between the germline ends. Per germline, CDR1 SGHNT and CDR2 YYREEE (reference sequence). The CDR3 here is CASSLGTLAPYEQYF. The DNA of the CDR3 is TGTGCCAGCAGCTTAGGGACTCTGGCCCCCTACGAGCAGTACTTC. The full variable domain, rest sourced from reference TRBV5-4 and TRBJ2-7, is ETGVTQSPTHLIKTRGQQVTLRCSSQSGHNTVSWYQQALGQGPQFIFQYYREEENGRGNFPPRFSGLQFPNYSSELNVNALELDDSALYLCASSLGTLAPYEQYFGPGTRLTVT.

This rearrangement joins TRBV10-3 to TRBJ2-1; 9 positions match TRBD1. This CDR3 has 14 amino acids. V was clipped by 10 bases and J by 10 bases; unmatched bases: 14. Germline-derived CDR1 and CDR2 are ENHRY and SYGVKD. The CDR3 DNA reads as TGTGCCACCGGGGACAGGGTATCTGGCGGGGAGCAGTTCTTC. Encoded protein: CATGDRVSGGEQFF.

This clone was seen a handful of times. As DNA, the CDR3 is TGTGCCTGGAAAGCCGCTGCAGGCCTCTATGGCTACACCTTC. Protein product: CAWKAAAGLYGYTF. This chain links TRBV30 with TRBJ1-2, with unresolved D. There are 14 residues in the CDR3. From germline, CDR1 is GTSNPN and CDR2 SVGIG (reference sequence). The V end was cut by 4 bases, the J end by 4 bases, with 16 bases between.

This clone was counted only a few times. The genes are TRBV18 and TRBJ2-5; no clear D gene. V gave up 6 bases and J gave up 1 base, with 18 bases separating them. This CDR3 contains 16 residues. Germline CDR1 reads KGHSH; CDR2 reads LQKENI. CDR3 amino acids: CASSLQKSQVQETQYF. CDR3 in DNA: TGTGCCAGCTCCCTACAAAAGAGCCAGGTCCAAGAGACCCAGTACTTC.

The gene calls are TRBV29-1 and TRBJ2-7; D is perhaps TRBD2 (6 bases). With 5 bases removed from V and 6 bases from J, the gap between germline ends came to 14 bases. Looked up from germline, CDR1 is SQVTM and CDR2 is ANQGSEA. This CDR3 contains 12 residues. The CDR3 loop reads CSVQPQGGEQYF. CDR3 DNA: TGCAGCGTTCAACCGCAGGGAGGCGAGCAGTACTTC.

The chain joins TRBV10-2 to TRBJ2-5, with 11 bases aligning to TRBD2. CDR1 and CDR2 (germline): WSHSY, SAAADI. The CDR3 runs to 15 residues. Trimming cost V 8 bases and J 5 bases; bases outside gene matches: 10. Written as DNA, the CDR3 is TGCGCCAGCCTACCTACTAGCGGGAGCTGGGAGACCCAGTACTTC. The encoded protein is CASLPTSGSWETQYF.

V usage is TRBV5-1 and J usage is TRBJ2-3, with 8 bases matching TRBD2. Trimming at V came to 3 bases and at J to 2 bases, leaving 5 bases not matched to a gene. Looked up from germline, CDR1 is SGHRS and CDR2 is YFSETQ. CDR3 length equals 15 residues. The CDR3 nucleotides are TGCGCCAGCAGCTCGCCTAGCGGGTTCACAGATACGCAGTATTTT. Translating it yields CASSSPSGFTDTQYF. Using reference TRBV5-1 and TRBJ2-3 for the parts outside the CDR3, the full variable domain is KAGVTQTPRYLIKTRGQQVTLSCSPISGHRSVSWYQQTPGQGLQFLFEYFSETQRNKGNFPGRFSGRQFSNSRSEMNVSTLELGDSALYLCASSSPSGFTDTQYFGPGTRLTVL.

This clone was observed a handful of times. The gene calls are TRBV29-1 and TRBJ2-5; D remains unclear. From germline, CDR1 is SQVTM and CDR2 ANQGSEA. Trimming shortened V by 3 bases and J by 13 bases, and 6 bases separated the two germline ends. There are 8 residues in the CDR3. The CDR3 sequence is CSVDFGYF. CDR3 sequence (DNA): TGCAGCGTTGATTTCGGGTACTTC.

The CDR3 is CASSPGWAGNTEAFF. In nucleotides, the CDR3 is TGTGCCAGCTCACCTGGTTGGGCGGGAAACACTGAAGCTTTCTTT. The chain couples TRBV18 to TRBJ1-1; D is uncertain. The V and J ends lost 3 bases and 2 bases respectively, with 13 bases between them. The germline gives CDR1 KGHSH, CDR2 LQKENI. The CDR3 is 15 residues long.

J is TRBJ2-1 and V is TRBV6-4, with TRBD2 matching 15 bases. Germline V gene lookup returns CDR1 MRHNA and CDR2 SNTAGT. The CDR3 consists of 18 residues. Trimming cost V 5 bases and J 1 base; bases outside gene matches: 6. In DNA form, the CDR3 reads TGTGCCAGCAGTCCTGGACTAGCGGGAGGGGGATCCTACAATGAGCAGTTCTTC. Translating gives CASSPGLAGGGSYNEQFF.

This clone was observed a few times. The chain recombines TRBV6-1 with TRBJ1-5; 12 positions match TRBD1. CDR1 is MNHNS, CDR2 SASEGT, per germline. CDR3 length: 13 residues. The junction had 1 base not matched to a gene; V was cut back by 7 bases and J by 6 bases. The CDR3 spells CASTGQGAQPQHF. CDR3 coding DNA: TGTGCCAGCACGGGACAGGGGGCTCAGCCCCAGCATTTT.

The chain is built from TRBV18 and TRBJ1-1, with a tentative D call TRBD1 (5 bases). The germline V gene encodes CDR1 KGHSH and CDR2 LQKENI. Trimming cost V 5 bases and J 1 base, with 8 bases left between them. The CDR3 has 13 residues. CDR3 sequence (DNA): TGTGCCAGCTCAACAGGACAGAACACTGAAGCTTTCTTT. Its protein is CASSTGQNTEAFF.

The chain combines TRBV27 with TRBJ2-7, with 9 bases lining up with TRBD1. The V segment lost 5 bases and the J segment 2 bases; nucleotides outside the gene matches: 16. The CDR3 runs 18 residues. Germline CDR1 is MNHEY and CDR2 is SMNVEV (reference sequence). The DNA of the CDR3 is TGTGCCAGCAGTGGCCGCCGAACAGGGGGCCGGTTCACCTACGAGCAGTACTTC. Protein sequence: CASSGRRTGGRFTYEQYF.